This T cell receptor (beta chain) is drawn from a study of tumor and adjacent non-tumor tissue in lung cancer. For the study at large: Aged about 31 to 85 years, patients included about 11 men and 4 or 5 women with stage I to III disease. Study outcomes and limitations: TCR diversity was significantly greater in tumor than normal lung tissue.

Note on this clonotype: Antigen unknown.

The V gene's germline CDR1 is SGHNT and CDR2 YENEEA. The V segment lost 4 bases and the J segment 4 bases; nucleotides outside the gene matches: 3. The CDR3 contains 14 residues. The template was RNA from unsorted bulk tissue. The library came from three nested PCR rounds adapted from ARM-PCR protocols. TCRdb itself ran the multiplex PCR reads through MiXCR, one entry per CDR3 protein. Among some 200,000 distinct CDR3 sequences listed, around 70% were seen once. V usage is TRBV11-3 and J usage is TRBJ2-1, with TRBD2 matching 8 bases. This TCR derives from a man between 60 and 75 years old with non-small cell lung cancer. The sequenced material came from lung tumor tissue. The DNA for the CDR3 is TGTGCCAGCAGCTCAGGCGGGGGGTACAATGAGCAGTTCTTC. It codes for CASSSGGGYNEQFF.